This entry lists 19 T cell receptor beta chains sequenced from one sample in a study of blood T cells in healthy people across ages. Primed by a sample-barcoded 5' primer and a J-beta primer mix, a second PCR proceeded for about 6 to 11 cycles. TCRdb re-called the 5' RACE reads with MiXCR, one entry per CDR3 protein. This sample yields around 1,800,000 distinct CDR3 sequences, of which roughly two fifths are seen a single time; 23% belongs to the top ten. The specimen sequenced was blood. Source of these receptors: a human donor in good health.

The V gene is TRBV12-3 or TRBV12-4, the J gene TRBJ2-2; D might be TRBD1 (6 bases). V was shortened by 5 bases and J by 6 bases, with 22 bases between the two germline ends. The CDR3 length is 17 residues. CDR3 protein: CASSPPTGFPVPGELFF. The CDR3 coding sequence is TGTGCCAGCAGTCCCCCCACAGGGTTCCCTGTGCCCGGGGAGCTGTTTTTT.

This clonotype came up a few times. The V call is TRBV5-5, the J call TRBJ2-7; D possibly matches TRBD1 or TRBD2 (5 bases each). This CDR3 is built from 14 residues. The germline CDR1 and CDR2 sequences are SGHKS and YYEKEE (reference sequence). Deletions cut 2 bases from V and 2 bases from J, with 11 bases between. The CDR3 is CASSFGTTTYEQYF. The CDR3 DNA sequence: TGTGCCAGCAGCTTCGGGACCACAACCTACGAGCAGTACTTC.

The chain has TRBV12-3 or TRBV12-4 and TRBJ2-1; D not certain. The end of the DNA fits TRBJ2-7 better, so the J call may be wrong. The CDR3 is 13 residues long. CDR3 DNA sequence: TGTGCCAGCAGTTTAAGGTCCTACAATGAGCAGTACTTC. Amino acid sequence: CASSLRSYNEQYF.

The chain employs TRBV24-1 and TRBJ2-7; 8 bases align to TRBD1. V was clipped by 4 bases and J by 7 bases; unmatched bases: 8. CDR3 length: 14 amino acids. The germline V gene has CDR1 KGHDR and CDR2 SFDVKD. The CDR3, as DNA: TGTGCCACCAGTGAGGCGACAGGGGTTGCGGAGCAGTACTTC. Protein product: CATSEATGVAEQYF.

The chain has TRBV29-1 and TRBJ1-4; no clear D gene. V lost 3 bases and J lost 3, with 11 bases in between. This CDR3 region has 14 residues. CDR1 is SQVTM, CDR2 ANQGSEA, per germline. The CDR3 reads CSVDYMGSNEKLFF. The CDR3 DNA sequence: TGCAGCGTTGATTATATGGGATCTAATGAAAAACTGTTTTTT.

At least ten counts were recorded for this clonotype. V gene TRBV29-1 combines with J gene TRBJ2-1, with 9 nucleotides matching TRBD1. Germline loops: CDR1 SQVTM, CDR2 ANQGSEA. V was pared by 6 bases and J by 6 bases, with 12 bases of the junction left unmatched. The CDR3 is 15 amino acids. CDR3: CSVPHRDREINEQFF. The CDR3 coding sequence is TGCAGCGTACCTCACCGGGACAGGGAAATCAATGAGCAGTTCTTC.

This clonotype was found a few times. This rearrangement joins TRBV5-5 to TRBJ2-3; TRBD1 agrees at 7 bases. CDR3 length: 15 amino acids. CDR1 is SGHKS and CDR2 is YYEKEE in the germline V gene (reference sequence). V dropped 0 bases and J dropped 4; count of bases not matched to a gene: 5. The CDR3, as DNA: TGTGCCAGCAGCTTGGCCGGGACAGAGGCAGATACGCAGTATTTT. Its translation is CASSLAGTEADTQYF.

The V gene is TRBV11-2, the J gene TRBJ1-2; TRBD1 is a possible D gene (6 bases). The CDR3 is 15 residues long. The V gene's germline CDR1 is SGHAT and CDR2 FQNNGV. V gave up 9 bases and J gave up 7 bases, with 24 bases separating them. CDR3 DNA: TGTGCCAGTAGCCCTTCAAGGGGGTCTTTAGGTGGCTACACCTTC. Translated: CASSPSRGSLGGYTF. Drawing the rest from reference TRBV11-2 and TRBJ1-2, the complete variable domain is EAGVAQSPRYKIIEKRQSVAFWCNPISGHATLYWYQQILGQGPKLLIQFQNNGVVDDSQLPKDRFSAERLKGVDSTLKIQPAKLEDSAVYLCASSPSRGSLGGYTFGSGTRLTVV.

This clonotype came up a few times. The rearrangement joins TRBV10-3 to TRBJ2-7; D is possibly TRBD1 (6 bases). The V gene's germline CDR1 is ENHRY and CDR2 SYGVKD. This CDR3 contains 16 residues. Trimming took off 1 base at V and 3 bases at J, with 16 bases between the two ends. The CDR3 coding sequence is TGTGCCATCAGTGAGTATAGTCGAGGGGGAGTCTACGAGCAGTACTTC. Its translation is CAISEYSRGGVYEQYF.

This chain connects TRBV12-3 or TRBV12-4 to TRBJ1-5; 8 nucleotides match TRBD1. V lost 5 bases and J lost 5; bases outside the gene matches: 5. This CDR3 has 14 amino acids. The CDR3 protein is CASSRTGRHQPQHF. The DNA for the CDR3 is TGTGCCAGCAGTCGGACAGGGCGACATCAGCCCCAGCATTTT.

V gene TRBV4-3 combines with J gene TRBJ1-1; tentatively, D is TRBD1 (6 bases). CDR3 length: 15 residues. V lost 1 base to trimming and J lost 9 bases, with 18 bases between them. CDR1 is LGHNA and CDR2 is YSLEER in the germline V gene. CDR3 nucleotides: TGCGCCAGCAGCCAAGGGACAGATATTTACTCTAAAGCTTTCTTT. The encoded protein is CASSQGTDIYSKAFF.

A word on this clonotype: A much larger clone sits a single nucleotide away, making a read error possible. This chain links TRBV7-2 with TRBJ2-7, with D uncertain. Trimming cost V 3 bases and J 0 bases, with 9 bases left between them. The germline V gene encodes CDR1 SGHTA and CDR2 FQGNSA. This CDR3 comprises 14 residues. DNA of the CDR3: TGTGCCAGCAGCTTTTCCTACAGCTCCTACGAGCAGTACTTC. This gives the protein CASSFSYSSYEQYF.

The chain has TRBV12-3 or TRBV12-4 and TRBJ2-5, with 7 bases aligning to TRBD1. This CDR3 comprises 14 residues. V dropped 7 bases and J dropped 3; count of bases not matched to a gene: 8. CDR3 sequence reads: CASTTPGTEETQYF. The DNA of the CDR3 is TGTGCCAGCACCACTCCCGGGACAGAAGAGACCCAGTACTTC.

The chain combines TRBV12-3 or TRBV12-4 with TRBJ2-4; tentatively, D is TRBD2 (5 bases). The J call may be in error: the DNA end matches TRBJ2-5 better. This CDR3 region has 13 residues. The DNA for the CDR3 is TGTGCCAGCCGGCCTGGGAGACGAGAGACCCAGTACTTC. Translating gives CASRPGRRETQYF.

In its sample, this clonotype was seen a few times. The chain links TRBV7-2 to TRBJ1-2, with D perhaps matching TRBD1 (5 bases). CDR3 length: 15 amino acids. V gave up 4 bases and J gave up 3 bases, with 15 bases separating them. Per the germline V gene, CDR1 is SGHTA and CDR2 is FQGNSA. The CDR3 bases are TGTGCCAGCAGCTCGGGCAGCAGGGTGGACTATGGCTACACCTTC. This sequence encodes CASSSGSRVDYGYTF.

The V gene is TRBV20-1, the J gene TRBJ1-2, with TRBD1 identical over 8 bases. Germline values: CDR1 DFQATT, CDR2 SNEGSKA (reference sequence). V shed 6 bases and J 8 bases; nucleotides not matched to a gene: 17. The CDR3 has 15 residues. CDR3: CSALRTGQEDGGYTF. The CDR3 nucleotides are TGCAGTGCCCTTAGGACGGGACAGGAAGACGGGGGCTACACCTTC.

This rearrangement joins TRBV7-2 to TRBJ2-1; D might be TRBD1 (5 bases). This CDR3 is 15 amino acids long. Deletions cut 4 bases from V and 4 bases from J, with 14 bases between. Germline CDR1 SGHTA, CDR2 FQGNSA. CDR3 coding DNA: TGTGCCAGCAGCTCGTGGGGCCAGGGATACAATGAGCAGTTCTTC. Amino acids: CASSSWGQGYNEQFF. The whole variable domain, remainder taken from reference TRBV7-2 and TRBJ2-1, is GAGVSQSPSNKVTEKGKDVELRCDPISGHTALYWYRQSLGQGLEFLIYFQGNSAPDKSGLPSDRFSAERTGGSVSTLTIQRTQQEDSAVYLCASSSWGQGYNEQFFGPGTRLTVL.

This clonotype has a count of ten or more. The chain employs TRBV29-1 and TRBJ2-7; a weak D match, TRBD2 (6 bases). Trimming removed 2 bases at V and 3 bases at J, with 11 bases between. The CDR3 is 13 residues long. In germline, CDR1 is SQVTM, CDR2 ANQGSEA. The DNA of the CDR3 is TGCAGCGTTGAATCGGGGGTAGGCTACGAGCAGTACTTC. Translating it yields CSVESGVGYEQYF.

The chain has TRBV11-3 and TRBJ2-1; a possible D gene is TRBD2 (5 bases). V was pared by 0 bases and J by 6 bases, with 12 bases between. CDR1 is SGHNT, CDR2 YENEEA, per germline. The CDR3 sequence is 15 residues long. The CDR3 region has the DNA TGTGCCAGCAGCTTAGATCGAGGGTTCGGCAATGAGCAGTTCTTC. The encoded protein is CASSLDRGFGNEQFF.